This TCR beta chain is drawn from a study of blood T cells in healthy people across ages. The CDR3 extends over 17 amino acids. Germline CDR1 reads MNHEY; CDR2 reads SVGEGT. Trimming pared 4 bases from V and 11 bases from J, leaving 29 bases between. Concerning this clonotype itself: The antigen remains unidentified.

Whole-study findings and limits: Long-lived donors had more naive CD4+ cells and higher diversity than aged donors. TCR beta diversity per million T cells fell roughly linearly with age.

Primed by a sample-barcoded 5' primer and a J-beta primer mix, a second PCR proceeded for about 7 to 12 cycles. Each CDR3 protein gets one entry after TCRdb re-called the 5' RACE reads with MiXCR. The sample has 1,500,000 or so distinct CDR3 sequences, about 42% seen once. The source is a woman under 30 in good health. Sequencing was done on a sample of blood. The chain carries TRBV6-2 or TRBV6-3 and TRBJ2-5; D not resolved. The CDR3 DNA sequence: TGTGCCAGCAGTTCCCTTTTTTGGGATACTAATCACAATGAGCAGTACTTC. Translating gives CASSSLFWDTNHNEQYF.